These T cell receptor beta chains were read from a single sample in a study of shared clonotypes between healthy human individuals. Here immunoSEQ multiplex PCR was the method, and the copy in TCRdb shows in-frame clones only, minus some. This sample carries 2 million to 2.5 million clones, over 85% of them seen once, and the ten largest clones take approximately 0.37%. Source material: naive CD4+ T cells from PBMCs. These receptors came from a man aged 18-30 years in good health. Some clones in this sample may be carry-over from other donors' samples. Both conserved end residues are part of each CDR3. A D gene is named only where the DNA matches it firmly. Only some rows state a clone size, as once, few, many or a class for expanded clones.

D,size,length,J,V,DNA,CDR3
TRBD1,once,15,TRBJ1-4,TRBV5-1,TGCGCCAGCAGCTTAGGGACAGGGACCAATGAAAAACTGTTTTTT,CASSLGTGTNEKLFF
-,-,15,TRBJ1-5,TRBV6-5,TGTGCCAGCAGTTACCCGAGGGACACCAATCAGCCCCAGCATTTT,CASSYPRDTNQPQHF
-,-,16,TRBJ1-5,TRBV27,TGTGCCAGCAGGGGACCCGGCGGCAATAGCAATCAGCCCCAGCATTTT,CASRGPGGNSNQPQHF
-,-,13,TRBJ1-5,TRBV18,TGTGCCAGCTCACAAACAGGGAATCAGCCCCAGCATTTT,CASSQTGNQPQHF
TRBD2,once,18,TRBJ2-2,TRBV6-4,TGTGCCAGCAGTGACGGACTAGCGGGAAAGGGTGGCACCGGGGAGCTGTTTTTT,CASSDGLAGKGGTGELFF
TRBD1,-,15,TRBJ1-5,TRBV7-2,TGTGCCAGCAGCGTCGGGACAGAGGAAAATCAGCCCCAGCATTTT,CASSVGTEENQPQHF
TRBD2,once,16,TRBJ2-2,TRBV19,TGTGCCAGTAGTTTTCCGGGACTAGCGGCTCCGAGGGAGCTGTTTTTT,CASSFPGLAAPRELFF
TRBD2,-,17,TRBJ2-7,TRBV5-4,TGTGCCAGCAGCCGTAGGACTAGCGGGAGGATCTCCTACGAGCAGTACTTC,CASSRRTSGRISYEQYF
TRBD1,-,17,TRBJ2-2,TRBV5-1,TGCGCCAGCAGCTTGGTTAGGGGGCCTGTTAACACCGGGGAGCTGTTTTTT,CASSLVRGPVNTGELFF
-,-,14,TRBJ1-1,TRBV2,TGTGCCACCCGACGTGGGGAGAGGAACACTGAAGCTTTCTTT,CATRRGERNTEAFF
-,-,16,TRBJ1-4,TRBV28,TGTGCCAGCAGTCAAGCATGGGGGGCGCGTGGTGAAAAACTGTTTTTT,CASSQAWGARGEKLFF
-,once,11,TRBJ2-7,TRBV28,TGTGCCGGCGGGCCAAACTACGAGCAGTACTTC,CAGGPNYEQYF
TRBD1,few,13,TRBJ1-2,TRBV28,TGTGCCAGCAGCCCAGGGACAGTCTATGGCTACACCTTC,CASSPGTVYGYTF
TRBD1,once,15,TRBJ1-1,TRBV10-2,TGCGCCAGCAGGGCCTGGACAGGGGGGAACACTGAAGCTTTCTTT,CASRAWTGGNTEAFF
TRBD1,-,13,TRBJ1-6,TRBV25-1,TGTGCCAGCAATGACAGGGATAATTCACCCCTCCACTTT,CASNDRDNSPLHF
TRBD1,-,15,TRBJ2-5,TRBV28,TGTGCCAGCAGTTTACCGGACAGGGTGTTGGAGACCCAGTACTTC,CASSLPDRVLETQYF
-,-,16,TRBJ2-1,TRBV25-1,TGTGCCAGCAGCGCCGAAGGGACCGGCTCCTACAATGAGCAGTTCTTC,CASSAEGTGSYNEQFF
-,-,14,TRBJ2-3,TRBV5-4,TGTGCCAGCAGCCCCCCCTCTAACACAGATACGCAGTATTTT,CASSPPSNTDTQYF
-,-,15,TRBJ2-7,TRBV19,TGTGCCAGTAGTATAGTATTAGACGGATTGTACGAGCAGTACTTC,CASSIVLDGLYEQYF
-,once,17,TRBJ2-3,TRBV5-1,TGCGCCAGCAGCTCCTCCCGGGGGGCGGGGGTCACAGATACGCAGTATTTT,CASSSSRGAGVTDTQYF
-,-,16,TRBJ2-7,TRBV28,TGTGCCAGCAGTCCCCCGGGGAAGCCGAACACCTACGAGCAGTACTTC,CASSPPGKPNTYEQYF
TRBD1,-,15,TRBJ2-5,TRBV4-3,TGCGCCAGCAGCCGAGTGACAGGGGCCCAAGAGACCCAGTACTTC,CASSRVTGAQETQYF
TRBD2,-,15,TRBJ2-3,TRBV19,TGTGCCACCCTTAGGACTAGCGGCCTCACAGATACGCAGTATTTT,CATLRTSGLTDTQYF
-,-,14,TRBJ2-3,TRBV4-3,TGCGCCAGCAGCCAGGCAGACAGCACAGATACGCAGTATTTT,CASSQADSTDTQYF
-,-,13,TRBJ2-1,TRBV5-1,TGCGCCAGCAGCCCGGCCCTTTATGACGAGCAGTTCTTC,CASSPALYDEQFF
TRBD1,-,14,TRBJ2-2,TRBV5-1,TGCGCCAGCCTAGGACAGGGGACGACCGGGGAGCTGTTTTTT,CASLGQGTTGELFF
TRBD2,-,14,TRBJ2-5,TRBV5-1,TGCGCCAGCAGCAGTCTAGCGGCAGAAGAGACCCAGTACTTC,CASSSLAAEETQYF
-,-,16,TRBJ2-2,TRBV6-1,TGTGCCAGCAGTGAAGGTCCGGGCGTAGCCACCGGGGAGCTGTTTTTT,CASSEGPGVATGELFF
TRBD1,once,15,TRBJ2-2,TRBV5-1,TGCGCCAGCAGCTTGGTACAGGGGGCTGACGGGGAGCTGTTTTTT,CASSLVQGADGELFF